Listed below are T cell receptor beta chains from one sample, sequenced in a study of identical twins. TCRdb ran MiXCR on the 5' RACE reads and lists one entry per CDR3 protein. The sample lists approximately 590,000 distinct CDR3 sequences, just under 10% occurring once. In addition, the sample was reused for a study of yellow fever vaccine responses in identical twins.

The sample taken for sequencing was PBMCs. The receptors come from a woman between 18 and 30 years old in good health. CDR3s include the opening cysteine and the closing phenylalanine or tryptophan. Each record gives: CDR3 length, clone size, V gene, D gene, J gene, CDR3 DNA, CDR3 protein. The D gene is left open where the match is weak. Rows may omit the clone size; those that give it use once, few, many or a size class.

15	many	TRBV27	-	TRBJ1-2	TGTGCCAGCAGTTTGGACAGTAGATCGGGACATGGCTACACCTTC	CASSLDSRSGHGYTF
14	few	TRBV20-1	TRBD2	TRBJ2-1	TGCAGTGCGACAGGACTAGCGGGAGTTCTCGAGCAGTTCTTC	CSATGLAGVLEQFF
16	-	TRBV9	TRBD1	TRBJ1-6	TGTGCCAGCAGCGTGACAGGGGGCTATCCTAATTCACCCCTCCACTTT	CASSVTGGYPNSPLHF
15	few	TRBV6-1	-	TRBJ2-2	TGTGCCACCCGGGGATCGGGGAGAGAATCCGGGGAGCTGTTTTTT	CATRGSGRESGELFF
13	few	TRBV7-2	-	TRBJ2-7	TGTGCCAGCAGCCCCACCCGCTCCTACGAGCAGTACTTC	CASSPTRSYEQYF
16	many	TRBV5-1	TRBD2	TRBJ2-3	TGCGCCAGCAGCCTCTCAGCGGGGGCCGGCACAGATACGCAGTATTTT	CASSLSAGAGTDTQYF
17	few	TRBV2	TRBD2	TRBJ2-1	TGTGCCAGCAGAGACAGACTAGCGGGGTTTCCTGGTGGTGAGCAGTTCTTC	CASRDRLAGFPGGEQFF
14	-	TRBV5-1	-	TRBJ2-5	TGCGCCAGCAGCTTGGACTCCGGTCGAGAGACCCAGTACTTC	CASSLDSGRETQYF
16	many	TRBV4-1	TRBD1	TRBJ2-6	TGCGCCAGCAGCCAATCGACAGGGTCAGGGGCCAACGTCCTGACTTTC	CASSQSTGSGANVLTF
14	many	TRBV10-3	-	TRBJ2-1	TGTGCCACCCGGGTTCTGGACAGCTACAATGAGCAGTTCTTC	CATRVLDSYNEQFF
13	-	TRBV20-1	TRBD1	TRBJ2-7	TGCAGTGCCGAGACAGGGACATCCTACGAGCAGTACTTC	CSAETGTSYEQYF
12	many	TRBV3-1	-	TRBJ1-6	TGTGCCAGCAGCCAATCTCAAAGGCCCCTCCACTTT	CASSQSQRPLHF
15	-	TRBV25-1	-	TRBJ2-5	TGTGCCAGCAGGGACGGACGGGACGTCCAAGAGACCCAGTACTTC	CASRDGRDVQETQYF
15	few	TRBV16	TRBD1	TRBJ1-6	TGTGCCAGCAGCTCCCTGACAGGGGATAATTCACCCCTCCACTTT	CASSSLTGDNSPLHF
15	few	TRBV7-2	-	TRBJ2-2	TGTGCCAGCAGCTTAGCAGGCGCCGTGACCGGGGAGCTGTTTTTT	CASSLAGAVTGELFF
16	few	TRBV29-1	TRBD2	TRBJ2-5	TGCAGCGCAAGGACTAGCGGGGACCCGTACCAAGAGACCCAGTACTTC	CSARTSGDPYQETQYF
14	few	TRBV4-1	-	TRBJ2-7	TGCGCCAGCAGCCATTTGACAGTATCCTACGAGCAGTACTTC	CASSHLTVSYEQYF
15	few	TRBV7-6	TRBD1	TRBJ1-2	TGTGCCAGCAGCTCTCCCGGGACAGGGATCTATGGCTACACCTTC	CASSSPGTGIYGYTF
17	few	TRBV11-1	TRBD1	TRBJ1-2	TGTGCCAGCACCTCATCAACTTACGACAGGGATGAATATGGCTACACCTTC	CASTSSTYDRDEYGYTF
15	many	TRBV18	TRBD1	TRBJ2-1	TGTGCCAGCTCACCACCTCACAGGGGAATGAGTGAGCAGTTCTTC	CASSPPHRGMSEQFF
14	-	TRBV7-2	-	TRBJ2-7	TGTGCCAGCAGCTTAGAGAGGCAGCCCTACGAGCAGTACTTC	CASSLERQPYEQYF
12	many	TRBV14	-	TRBJ1-6	TGTGCCAGCAGCCAAAGGAGATCACCCCTCCACTTT	CASSQRRSPLHF
16	-	TRBV4-3	TRBD2	TRBJ2-2	TGCGCCAGCAGCCAAGCACTAGCGGGAGGAACGGGGGAGCTGTTTTTT	CASSQALAGGTGELFF
13	many	TRBV5-5	-	TRBJ2-1	TGTGCCAGCAGGCCGGATTCCTACAATGAGCAGTTCTTC	CASRPDSYNEQFF
15	many	TRBV12-3/TRBV12-4	TRBD2	TRBJ2-3	TGTGCCAGCAGTCTCAGCGGGAGCGGCACAGATACGCAGTATTTT	CASSLSGSGTDTQYF
14	-	TRBV12-3/TRBV12-4	-	TRBJ2-7	TGTGCCAGCAGTTTAGGACCCCTAGCTTTAGGGCAGTACTTC	CASSLGPLALGQYF
14	-	TRBV12-3/TRBV12-4	TRBD1	TRBJ2-7	TGTGCCAGCAGTTACCAGCAGGGGGCGAGGGAGCAGTACTTC	CASSYQQGAREQYF
16	many	TRBV20-1	-	TRBJ2-1	TGCAGTGCTAGCCTCCGAGGGCCTGGGGGCTACAATGAGCAGTTCTTC	CSASLRGPGGYNEQFF
14	-	TRBV7-2	-	TRBJ2-2	TGTGCCAGCAGCTCGGACGCGTCAACCGGGGAGCTGTTTTTT	CASSSDASTGELFF